This TCR beta chain stems from a study of T cells after posttransplantation cyclophosphamide. Study conclusions and caveats: Blood and skin or GI T cell repertoires showed limited TRB overlap. TRB clonality was highly associated with recipient CMV seropositivity and reactivation. Later blood repertoires were often dominated by clones from the donor CD8+ memory compartment.

V dropped 3 bases and J dropped 6; count of bases not matched to a gene: 3. The CDR3 spans 14 residues. Germline V gives CDR1 SEHNR, CDR2 FQNEAQ (reference sequence). At least ten counts were recorded for this clone. Its antigen is currently unknown. Data came from immunoSEQ multiplex PCR; TCRdb stores just in-frame clones and leaves some out. This set yields 30,000 to 40,000 clones and no singletons; the top ten hold 2% to 3%. The TCR comes from a man between 45 and 60 years old in good health, CMV-negative, and a related stem cell transplant donor. The material sequenced was PBMCs. This sequence joins TRBV7-9 and TRBJ1-5, with 9 bases lining up with TRBD1. The CDR3 bases are TGTGCCAGCAGCTTGGGACAGGGAGGTCAGCCCCAGCATTTT. Its translation: CASSLGQGGQPQHF.